Below are 22 T cell receptor beta chains sequenced from a single sample in a study of T cells after yellow fever vaccination. TCRdb reprocessed the 5' RACE reads with MiXCR, giving one entry per CDR3 protein. The data show roughly 150,000 distinct CDR3 sequences, with less than 9% seen just once and around 2.3% held by the top ten. The sample in question was CD4+ T cells sorted from PBMCs, obtained roughly 5 days after the first yellow fever vaccination. Receptors were obtained from a man younger than 30 who received the YFV17D yellow fever vaccine.

This clonotype was recorded a few times. J is TRBJ2-3 and V is TRBV5-1; D gene unclear. This CDR3 contains 11 residues. The germline V gene encodes CDR1 SGHRS and CDR2 YFSETQ. Trimming stripped 5 bases from V and 6 bases from J, with 7 bases between. The CDR3 region has the DNA TGCGCCAGCAGTCGATGGGATACGCAGTATTTT. It yields the protein CASSRWDTQYF.

Ten or more counts support this clonotype. This rearrangement joins TRBV27 to TRBJ1-5; D is unresolved. The CDR3 covers 14 residues. Deletions cut 6 bases from V and 2 bases from J, with 11 bases between. CDR1 is MNHEY and CDR2 is SMNVEV in the germline V gene (reference sequence). The CDR3 DNA is TGTGCCAGCAGCTTGCGAGGAGGCAATCAGCCCCAGCATTTT. This sequence encodes CASSLRGGNQPQHF.

This clonotype occurred many times. In DNA, the CDR3 is TGCAGTATGATTAGCGTGGGGGGGGCAGGTGAGCAGTTCTTC. Amino acid sequence: CSMISVGGAGEQFF. The chain recombines TRBV20-1 with TRBJ2-1; tentative D call: TRBD2 (7 bases). CDR1 DFQATT and CDR2 SNEGSKA come from the germline V gene (reference sequence). The CDR3 has 14 amino acids. The V gene lost 8 bases and the J gene lost 9 bases, with 23 bases spanning the gap.

This sequence joins TRBV12-3 or TRBV12-4 and TRBJ2-2; TRBD1 or TRBD2 may be the D gene (5 bases each). The ends were cut back, 6 bases at V and 4 bases at J, with 18 bases in the middle. This CDR3 is 16 amino acids long. This CDR3 reads CASRTLGSGSTGELFF. DNA of the CDR3: TGTGCCAGCAGGACCCTGGGGTCAGGGAGCACCGGGGAGCTGTTTTTT.

This clonotype was detected ten times or more. The chain employs TRBV6-1 and TRBJ1-1; D remains ambiguous. This CDR3 is 14 amino acids long. V was clipped by 6 bases and J by 5 bases, with 16 bases between them. Germline CDR1 is MNHNS and CDR2 is SASEGT. The CDR3 loop reads CASSESWGGTEAFF. The CDR3 DNA is TGTGCCAGCAGCGAAAGTTGGGGAGGTACTGAAGCTTTCTTT.

This clonotype has at least ten counts. The V and J genes are TRBV3-1 and TRBJ1-2; D might be TRBD1 (5 bases). CDR3 length: 13 residues. Germline V gene sequence: CDR1 LGHDT, CDR2 YNNKEL (reference sequence). Deletions cut 1 base from V and 5 bases from J, with 8 bases between. CDR3 sequence reads: CASSQVGHYGYTF. CDR3 coding DNA: TGTGCCAGCAGCCAAGTGGGGCATTATGGCTACACCTTC.

At least ten counts were recorded for this clonotype. The CDR3: CASSLEGGLGGYTF. CDR3 nucleotides: TGTGCCAGCAGCTTAGAGGGCGGGTTAGGTGGCTACACCTTC. The rearrangement uses TRBV7-2 and TRBJ1-2; no definite D call. V lost 1 base and J lost 7, with 13 bases in between. The CDR3 has 14 residues. CDR1 is SGHTA, CDR2 FQGNSA, per germline.

This clonotype was detected ten times or more. The rearrangement links TRBV19 to TRBJ1-5, with a tentative D call TRBD1 (5 bases). The CDR3 contains 16 residues. Per the germline V gene, CDR1 is LNHDA and CDR2 is SQIVND (reference sequence). Trimming took 0 bases from V and 2 from J, leaving 11 bases between them. The CDR3 region is CASSIDGAGGNQPQHF. The CDR3 DNA reads TGTGCCAGTAGTATAGATGGGGCAGGAGGCAATCAGCCCCAGCATTTT.

At least ten counts were recorded for this clonotype. The J gene is TRBJ1-1, the V gene TRBV5-1; possible D gene TRBD1, 5 bases. Germline values: CDR1 SGHRS, CDR2 YFSETQ. The CDR3 has 13 amino acids. The germline V and J ends were trimmed by 4 bases and 0 bases, with 7 bases remaining between them. The CDR3 region has the DNA TGCGCCAGCAGCGTACAGGTGAACACTGAAGCTTTCTTT. It is translated as CASSVQVNTEAFF.

This clonotype was observed many times. J is TRBJ1-4 and V is TRBV4-1, with 7 nucleotides matching TRBD1. V was clipped by 2 bases and J by 3 bases; unmatched bases: 6. Germline CDR1 reads MGHRA; CDR2 reads YSYEKL. The CDR3 totals 16 residues. CDR3 nucleotide sequence: TGCGCCAGCAGCCAACCCGACAGGGCGCCTAATGAAAAACTGTTTTTT. It specifies CASSQPDRAPNEKLFF.

The chain carries TRBV10-3 and TRBJ2-1; 8 bases are shared with TRBD1. The germline V gene has CDR1 ENHRY and CDR2 SYGVKD. Losses at the gene ends were 7 bases for V and 7 bases for J; bases not matched to a gene: 9. CDR3 size: 14 residues. The CDR3 protein is CAITADRARNEQFF. DNA for the CDR3: TGTGCCATCACCGCGGACAGGGCGCGGAATGAGCAGTTCTTC.

Comment on this clonotype: A read error may explain this, as a much larger clone is one base away. A read error is likely, as this CDR3 ends without the conserved phenylalanine or tryptophan. This sequence joins TRBV7-9 and TRBJ1-6; D remains ambiguous. The V and J ends lost 3 bases and 7 bases respectively, with 10 bases between them. This CDR3 contains 14 residues. Germline values: CDR1 SEHNR, CDR2 FQNEAQ (reference sequence). The CDR3 region has the DNA TGTGCCAGCAGCTTCCTACAGCTGAATTCACCCCTCCACATT. This translates into CASSFLQLNSPLHI.

This clonotype showed up just a few times. The chain employs TRBV5-4 and TRBJ2-1, with D possibly called TRBD1 or TRBD2 (5 bases each). This CDR3 has 13 residues. Germline CDR1 reads SGHNT; CDR2 reads YYREEE (reference sequence). V was pared by 2 bases and J by 7 bases, with 10 bases between. The CDR3 nucleotides are TGTGCCAGCAGCTTCCGGGGCTGGAATGAGCAGTTCTTC. This sequence encodes CASSFRGWNEQFF.

This clonotype was counted ten times or more. The chain joins TRBV6-6 to TRBJ2-2; D is uncertain. V lost 2 bases and J lost 6, with 4 bases in between. This CDR3 has 12 amino acids. Germline loops: CDR1 MNHNY, CDR2 SVGAGI (reference sequence). The CDR3 coding sequence is TGTGCCAGCAGTTACCGGCCCGGGGAGCTGTTTTTT. Protein: CASSYRPGELFF.

This clonotype was counted many times. This chain uses TRBV3-1 with TRBJ2-4, with D unclear. V lost 3 bases, J lost 0 bases, and 9 bases lay in between. In germline, CDR1 is LGHDT, CDR2 YNNKEL (reference sequence). The CDR3 is 15 amino acids. CDR3 loop: CASSHRVRAKNIQYF. CDR3 nucleotide sequence: TGTGCCAGCAGCCACCGGGTTAGAGCCAAAAACATTCAGTACTTC. Using reference TRBV3-1 and TRBJ2-4 for the parts outside the CDR3, the full variable domain is DTAVSQTPKYLVTQMGNDKSIKCEQNLGHDTMYWYKQDSKKFLKIMFSYNNKELIINETVPNRFSPKSPDKAHLNLHINSLELGDSAVYFCASSHRVRAKNIQYFGAGTRLSVL.

This sequence joins TRBV24-1 and TRBJ2-5; 7 bases match TRBD1. V shed 3 bases and J 4 bases; nucleotides not matched to a gene: 7. Germline V CDR1 and CDR2: KGHDR, SFDVKD. The CDR3 covers 15 residues. DNA of the CDR3: TGTGCCACCAGTGATCCTAGGACAGGCGGAGAGACCCAGTACTTC. Its translation is CATSDPRTGGETQYF.

The sample holds many counts of this clonotype. This rearrangement joins TRBV5-1 to TRBJ1-1; D is perhaps TRBD1 (5 bases). The germline gives CDR1 SGHRS, CDR2 YFSETQ. CDR3 length: 13 amino acids. The V end was cut by 0 bases, the J end by 7 bases, with 10 bases between. CDR3: CASSLAGIGEAFF. Here the CDR3 DNA reads TGCGCCAGCAGCTTGGCAGGGATTGGTGAAGCTTTCTTT.

This clonotype was seen at least ten times. The junction departs from the called germline gene at one end, perhaps through a read error. This chain uses TRBV7-7 with TRBJ2-3; TRBD2 matches 14 bases. Per the germline V gene, CDR1 is SSHAT and CDR2 is FNYEAQ (reference sequence). The CDR3 sequence is 16 residues long. The CDR3 protein is CASSQGLAGDGDTQYF. Here the CDR3 DNA reads TGTGCTAGCAGCCAGGGACTAGCGGGGGACGGGGATACGCAGTATTTT.

The chain couples TRBV12-3 or TRBV12-4 to TRBJ2-7, with a weak D call TRBD2 (7 bases). The length of the CDR3 is 14 residues. The V end lost 8 bases, the J end lost 2 bases, and 16 bases lay between the germline ends. The CDR3 sequence is CASVEGGRTYEQYF. The CDR3 nucleotides are TGTGCCAGCGTGGAGGGGGGGCGTACCTACGAGCAGTACTTC.

The chain carries TRBV12-3 or TRBV12-4 and TRBJ2-5; 9 nucleotides agree with TRBD1. V shed 6 bases, J shed 5 bases, and the junction held 10 bases outside the gene matches. The CDR3 totals 15 residues. Here the CDR3 reads CASSPPSGTGETQYF. In DNA, the CDR3 is TGTGCCAGCAGCCCCCCGTCGGGGACAGGGGAGACCCAGTACTTC.

As regards this clonotype: A much larger clone differs from this one at a single base, so this may be a read error. J is TRBJ2-5 and V is TRBV7-2, with 10 bases identical to TRBD2. V lost 6 bases to trimming and J lost 5 bases; unmatched junction nucleotides: 9. The CDR3 sequence is 15 residues long. Germline V CDR1 and CDR2: SGHTA, FQGNSA. Here the CDR3 reads CASRPSGGDCETQYF. The CDR3 bases are TGTGCCAGCAGACCAAGCGGGGGGGATTGTGAGACCCAGTACTTC.

This clonotype appeared many times. The V call is TRBV6-5, the J call TRBJ2-3; D is ambiguous. The CDR3 sequence is 12 residues long. Trimming took off 5 bases at V and 4 bases at J, with 7 bases between the two ends. CDR1 MNHEY and CDR2 SVGAGI come from the germline V gene. The CDR3, as DNA: TGTGCCAGCAGTCGTAATGCAGATACGCAGTATTTT. It encodes CASSRNADTQYF.